The 27 T cell receptor beta chains given below trace back to one sample, sequenced in a study of T cells in Graves' hyperthyroidism and ophthalmopathy. What was amplified from RNA transcripts were TCR beta CDR3 regions. The primer set for the first-round RT-PCR of the TCR CDR3 was HTBI. MiXCR was run by TCRdb on the multiplex PCR reads, yielding one entry per CDR3 protein. The table lists 600,000 to 800,000 distinct CDR3 sequences, 35% of them singletons. The material sequenced was blood. The receptors originated from a woman in her 40s with Graves' hyperthyroidism.

This rearrangement joins TRBV5-1 to TRBJ2-5; 11 nucleotides agree with TRBD1. The CDR3 has 16 amino acids. Germline assignment: CDR1 SGHRS and CDR2 YFSETQ. With 4 bases clipped from V and 5 bases from J, the junction kept 10 bases outside the gene matches. Here the CDR3 DNA reads TGCGCCAGCAGCATAGATGGACAGGGGGCGAGGGAGACCCAGTACTTC. Translating it yields CASSIDGQGARETQYF.

In its sample, this clonotype was seen many times. The chain is built from TRBV7-9 and TRBJ1-2; D gene ambiguous. CDR3 length: 12 residues. V was clipped by 5 bases and J by 6 bases, with 10 bases between them. Germline assignment: CDR1 SEHNR and CDR2 FQNEAQ (reference sequence). Here the CDR3 reads CASSPPGNGYTF. The CDR3 nucleotides read TGTGCCAGCAGCCCGCCGGGGAATGGCTACACCTTC.

This clonotype has at least ten counts. The CDR3 loop is CSARDQRGTYEQYF. CDR3 coding DNA: TGCAGTGCTAGAGATCAGCGGGGTACCTACGAGCAGTACTTC. The chain combines TRBV20-1 with TRBJ2-7, with TRBD2 identical over 7 bases. The CDR3 spans 14 residues. J gave up 2 bases and V 0 bases, and 4 bases lay outside the gene matches. Germline CDR1 reads DFQATT; CDR2 reads SNEGSKA (reference sequence).

This clonotype has at least ten counts. This sequence joins TRBV29-1 and TRBJ1-1, with D tentatively TRBD1 (5 bases). CDR3 length: 12 residues. The V gene's germline CDR1 is SQVTM and CDR2 ANQGSEA. V dropped 2 bases and J dropped 3 bases, with 7 bases sitting between them. The CDR3 spells CSVEQGHTEAFF. CDR3 sequence (DNA): TGCAGCGTTGAACAGGGTCACACTGAAGCTTTCTTT.

This clonotype was seen repeatedly, ten times or more. The chain uses TRBV10-2 and TRBJ1-5, with D possibly matching TRBD1 (6 bases). CDR1 is WSHSY and CDR2 is SAAADI in the germline V gene. Trimming took 2 bases from V and 6 from J, leaving 17 bases between them. This CDR3 is 16 amino acids long. CDR3 coding DNA: TGCGCCAGCAGTGAGGACTGGGGGGAAGGGGGTCAGCCCCAGCATTTT. Amino acids: CASSEDWGEGGQPQHF.

There are a few counts of this clonotype. The rearrangement links TRBV6-5 to TRBJ1-1, with 7 bases matching TRBD1. V was clipped by 5 bases and J by 7 bases; unmatched bases: 7. CDR3 length: 13 residues. Per germline, CDR1 MNHEY and CDR2 SVGAGI. CDR3 in DNA: TGTGCCAGCAGTCCTCCGGGACAGCGTGAAGCTTTCTTT. Its protein product is CASSPPGQREAFF.

J is TRBJ1-3 and V is TRBV6-1; D remains unclear. Germline CDR1 and CDR2: MNHNS and SASEGT. Deletions cut 6 bases from V and 4 bases from J, with 13 bases between. The CDR3 covers 14 residues. The CDR3 spells CASSPLHHGNTIYF. CDR3 nucleotides: TGTGCCAGCAGCCCCCTCCACCACGGAAACACCATATATTTT.

This chain links TRBV4-1 with TRBJ2-2, with D possibly being TRBD2 (7 bases). The ends were cut back, 4 bases at V and 3 bases at J, with 15 bases in the middle. The CDR3 sequence is 16 residues long. Germline assignment: CDR1 MGHRA and CDR2 YSYEKL. The CDR3 loop reads CASSRGGGGDTGELFF. As DNA, the CDR3 is TGCGCCAGCAGCCGGGGCGGCGGGGGCGACACCGGGGAGCTGTTTTTT.

As regards this clonotype: This may come from a read error, since a much larger clone is one base off. The chain recombines TRBV5-1 with TRBJ2-7; possible D gene TRBD1, 6 bases. CDR3 size: 16 residues. Germline CDR1 and CDR2: SGHRS and YFSETQ. Trimming removed 4 bases from V and 5 bases from J, with 22 bases in between. The DNA for the CDR3 is TGCGCCAGCAGCCTGACAGGTGTCCCCATCGGTGACGAGCAGTACTTC. It encodes CASSLTGVPIGDEQYF. Variable domain in full (rest from reference TRBV5-1 and TRBJ2-7): KAGVTQTPRYLIKTRGQQVTLSCSPISGHRSVSWYQQTPGQGLQFLFEYFSETQRNKGNFPGRFSGRQFSNSRSEMNVSTLELGDSALYLCASSLTGVPIGDEQYFGPGTRLTVT.

This chain uses TRBV13 with TRBJ2-7, with 10 bases aligning to TRBD1. With V trimmed by 3 bases and J by 7 bases, 6 bases remained unmatched. Germline loops: CDR1 PRHDT, CDR2 FYEKMQ (reference sequence). The CDR3 is 14 residues long. CDR3 in amino acids: CASSLPGQGWEQYF. DNA of the CDR3: TGTGCCAGCAGCTTGCCGGGACAGGGGTGGGAGCAGTACTTC.

As to this clonotype: At one end, the junction sequence differs from germline, possibly due to a read error. The rearrangement joins TRBV5-5 to TRBJ2-7; no firm D call. The CDR3 spans 16 residues. CDR1 is SGHKS, CDR2 YYEKEE, per germline (reference sequence). CDR3 protein: CASSAFRLANPAEQYF. The CDR3 DNA sequence: TGCGCCAGCAGCGCATTCAGGCTGGCCAATCCTGCTGAGCAGTACTTC.

A few counts support this clonotype. The chain is built from TRBV13 and TRBJ2-5; 10 bases are a match to TRBD2. The V segment lost 0 bases and the J segment 2 bases; nucleotides outside the gene matches: 9. Germline lookup yields CDR1 PRHDT and CDR2 FYEKMQ (reference sequence). The CDR3 is made up of 18 amino acids. The CDR3 DNA sequence: TGTGCCAGCAGCTTAGGGCGCAGGCTAGCGGGAGAACAAGAGACCCAGTACTTC. Its protein is CASSLGRRLAGEQETQYF.

At least ten counts were recorded for this clonotype. The J gene is TRBJ1-1, the V gene TRBV29-1; D unclear. V lost 4 bases to trimming and J lost 0 bases, with 9 bases between them. The germline V gene encodes CDR1 SQVTM and CDR2 ANQGSEA. This CDR3 contains 13 residues. The CDR3 DNA sequence: TGCAGCGTTGGTGTGGGGATGAACACTGAAGCTTTCTTT. Encoded protein: CSVGVGMNTEAFF.

Points on this clonotype: Mismatch with germline at one junction end may stem from a read error. This sequence joins TRBV12-3 or TRBV12-4 and TRBJ1-5; 7 bases align to TRBD1. The CDR3 spans 16 residues. This CDR3 reads CAISLGTGDHNQPQHF. The CDR3 DNA reads TGTGCCATCAGTTTAGGAACAGGGGATCACAATCAACCCCAGCATTTT.

At least ten counts were recorded for this clonotype. The gene calls are TRBV6-4 and TRBJ1-2; tentatively, D is TRBD1 (6 bases). The V gene lost 2 bases and the J gene lost 2 bases, with 12 bases spanning the gap. Germline CDR1 and CDR2: MRHNA and SNTAGT. This CDR3 is built from 15 residues. The CDR3 DNA reads TGTGCCAGCAGTGACGGGGGGCCAGTCAACTATGGCTACACCTTC. Translation gives CASSDGGPVNYGYTF.

J is TRBJ2-2 and V is TRBV24-1, with D perhaps TRBD2 (5 bases). The germline gives CDR1 KGHDR, CDR2 SFDVKD. The germline V and J ends were trimmed by 12 bases and 0 bases, with 16 bases remaining between them. The CDR3 contains 15 residues. Here the CDR3 reads CAWRLGNPNTGELFF. The CDR3 DNA reads TGTGCCTGGAGGTTGGGTAATCCGAACACCGGGGAGCTGTTTTTT.

This clonotype was observed a few times. V usage is TRBV5-1 and J usage is TRBJ2-2, with 11 positions matching TRBD2. The length of the CDR3 is 17 residues. With V trimmed by 4 bases and J by 1 base, 6 bases remained unmatched. The germline CDR1 and CDR2 sequences are SGHRS and YFSETQ. For the CDR3, the DNA is TGCGCCAGCAGCGTCCGACTAGCGGGACAGAACACCGGGGAGCTGTTTTTT. Its protein is CASSVRLAGQNTGELFF.

Notes on this clonotype: Germline and junction disagree at one end, which may indicate a read error. The chain is built from TRBV11-3 and TRBJ1-6, with D unresolved. This CDR3 has 13 amino acids. The germline V gene has CDR1 SGHNT and CDR2 YENEEA. The CDR3 DNA reads TGTGCCAGCAGCCCACGGCATAATTCACCCCTCCACTTC. The encoded protein is CASSPRHNSPLHF.

A note on this clonotype: A much more abundant neighbour one base away suggests this may be a read error. The chain carries TRBV29-1 and TRBJ1-1, with unresolved D. This CDR3 spans 13 amino acids. Trimming pared 3 bases from V and 6 bases from J, leaving 14 bases between. CDR1 SQVTM and CDR2 ANQGSEA come from the germline V gene. CDR3 sequence reads: CSVEAVFNPEAFF. CDR3 DNA: TGCAGCGTTGAGGCAGTCTTTAACCCTGAAGCTTTCTTT.

In its sample, this clonotype was seen many times. The chain is built from TRBV6-1 and TRBJ1-1, with D unresolved. The CDR3 runs 15 residues. The V gene's germline CDR1 is MNHNS and CDR2 SASEGT. V was clipped by 2 bases and J by 0 bases, with 10 bases between them. The CDR3 DNA is TGTGCCAGCAGTGAAATTGGTCAAATGAACACTGAAGCTTTCTTT. Its protein product is CASSEIGQMNTEAFF.

The chain uses TRBV6-1 and TRBJ1-4; a weak D match, TRBD1 (6 bases). The V gene's germline CDR1 is MNHNS and CDR2 SASEGT. With 6 bases removed from V and 4 bases from J, the gap between germline ends came to 15 bases. The CDR3 is made up of 15 amino acids. CDR3 loop: CASRAQGTSNEKLFF. The CDR3 DNA reads as TGTGCCAGCAGAGCCCAGGGGACCAGTAATGAAAAACTGTTTTTT.

The rearrangement links TRBV7-2 to TRBJ1-2; maybe TRBD1 (5 bases). This CDR3 is 15 amino acids long. Trimming removed 2 bases from V and 7 bases from J, with 17 bases in between. Germline V gene data show CDR1 as SGHTA and CDR2 as FQGNSA. The CDR3 region has the DNA TGTGCCAGCAGCTTAATTATATCGGGGGGGGGTGGCTACACCTTC. It translates to CASSLIISGGGGYTF.

About this clonotype: Germline and junction disagree at one end, which may indicate a read error. V gene TRBV10-2 combines with J gene TRBJ2-2; 8 nucleotides align to TRBD1. CDR3 size: 14 residues. Germline CDR1 WSHSY, CDR2 SAAADI. Here the CDR3 reads CAISARGQGGELFF. For the CDR3, the DNA is TGTGCCATCAGTGCTCGAGGACAGGGCGGGGAGCTGTTTTTT.

With regard to this clonotype: This sequence may be a read error, since a much larger clone differs from it by one base. The conserved final phenylalanine or tryptophan is absent from the CDR3, which likely points to a read error. CDR3 residues: CAIREGDQNTEAFL. The CDR3 bases are TGTGCCATCAGGGAAGGGGATCAGAACACTGAAGCTTTCCTT. The chain uses TRBV10-3 and TRBJ1-1; D perhaps matches TRBD1 (5 bases). Trimming shortened V by 6 bases and J by 1 base, and 12 bases separated the two germline ends. The CDR3 sequence is 14 residues long. CDR1 is ENHRY and CDR2 is SYGVKD in the germline V gene.

This clonotype was seen ten or more times. This chain uses TRBV12-3 or TRBV12-4 with TRBJ1-1; D is ambiguous. The V end lost 6 bases, the J end lost 1 base, and 12 bases lay between the germline ends. The CDR3 sequence is 14 residues long. The chain's CDR3 is CASSPPPGNTEAFF. In DNA form, the CDR3 reads TGTGCCAGCAGCCCCCCTCCAGGGAACACTGAAGCTTTCTTT.

The gene calls are TRBV19 and TRBJ1-4; D gene ambiguous. V dropped 9 bases and J dropped 7 bases, with 21 bases sitting between them. CDR3 length: 15 amino acids. Germline-derived CDR1 and CDR2 are LNHDA and SQIVND (reference sequence). CDR3 coding DNA: TGTGCCAGCAAACGACCGACCCTAGGTAGTGAAAAACTGTTTTTT. Protein sequence: CASKRPTLGSEKLFF.

Comment on this clonotype: This CDR3 fails to terminate in the conserved phenylalanine or tryptophan, so it likely reflects a read error. It is unclear where the CDR3 begins or ends on the DNA, so no DNA is shown, and the CDR3 is as TCRdb lists it. The chain employs TRBV10-3 and TRBJ2-6; the D segment call TRBD1 is taken from the table without a DNA check. The CDR3 is made up of 10 amino acids, end residues included. CDR1 and CDR2 (germline): ENHRY, SYGVKD. The CDR3 spells CAISDPGRTS.